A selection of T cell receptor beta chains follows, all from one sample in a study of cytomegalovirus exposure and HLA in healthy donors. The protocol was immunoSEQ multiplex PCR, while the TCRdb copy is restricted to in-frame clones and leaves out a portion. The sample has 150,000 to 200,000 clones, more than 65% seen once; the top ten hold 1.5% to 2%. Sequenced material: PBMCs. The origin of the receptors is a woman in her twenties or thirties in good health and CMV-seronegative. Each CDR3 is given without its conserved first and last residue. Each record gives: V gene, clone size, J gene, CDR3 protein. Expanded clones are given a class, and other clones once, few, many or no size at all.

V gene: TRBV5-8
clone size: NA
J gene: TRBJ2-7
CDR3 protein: ASSSDRPSLGEQY

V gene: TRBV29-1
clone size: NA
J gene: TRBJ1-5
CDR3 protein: SSRDSPNQPQH

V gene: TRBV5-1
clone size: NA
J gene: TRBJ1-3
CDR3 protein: ASSLAGTGFGNTIY

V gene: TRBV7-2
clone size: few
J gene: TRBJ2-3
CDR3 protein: ASSLVETAVNTQY

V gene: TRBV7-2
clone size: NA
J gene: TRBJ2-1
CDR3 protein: ASSSARTGGMYEQF

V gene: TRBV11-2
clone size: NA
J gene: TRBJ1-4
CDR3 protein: ASSFGGNEKLF

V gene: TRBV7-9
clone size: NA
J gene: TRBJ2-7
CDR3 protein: ASSLVQYSLNSYEQY

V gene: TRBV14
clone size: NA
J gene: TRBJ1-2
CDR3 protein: ASSAHRAGYT

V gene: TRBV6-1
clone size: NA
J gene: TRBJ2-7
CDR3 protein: ASVDLQGLY

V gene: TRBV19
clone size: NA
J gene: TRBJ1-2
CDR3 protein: ASSLGGGGYGYT

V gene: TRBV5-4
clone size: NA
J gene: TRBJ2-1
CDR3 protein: ASSPRGSYNEQF

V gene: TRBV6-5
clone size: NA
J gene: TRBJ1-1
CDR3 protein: ASSYSGGNTEAF

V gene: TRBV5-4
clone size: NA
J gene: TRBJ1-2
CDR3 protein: ASSLDRANSYGYT

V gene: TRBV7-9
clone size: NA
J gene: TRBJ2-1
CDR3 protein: ASSPRLVAGEYNEQF

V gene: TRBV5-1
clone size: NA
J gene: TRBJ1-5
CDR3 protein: ASSLVAGPNNQPQH